This TCR beta chain was identified during a study of regulatory T cells in long-lasting Graves disease. As for time point: newly diagnosed GD, antithyroid drugs for less than 3 months. PBMC RNA served as the TCR library source. The study's findings and limits: Patients with persistent Graves' had lower TCR diversity than newly diagnosed patients.

This clonotype was seen a few times. Antigen specificity is unknown. The J segment lost 2 bases and the V segment lost 8 bases, leaving 8 bases of the junction unmatched. The CDR3 loop spans 15 amino acids. CDR3-region Arm-PCR and iRepertoire HTBI primers produced the TCR beta libraries. TCRdb ran MiXCR on the multiplex PCR reads and lists one entry per CDR3 protein. The repertoire holds a few hundred thousand distinct CDR3 sequences, 10% to 15% seen once, with under 20% in the top ten. These data are also associated with another study on T cells in Graves' hyperthyroidism and ophthalmopathy. That work adds: Stable Graves' hyperthyroidism denoted no ophthalmopathy progression over 18 months. Together with thyroid ultrasound, orbital computed tomography, serum thyroxine and TRAb, clinical symptoms were used for diagnoses. Most clonotypes expanded in the thyroid (above 0.001) were also present in blood.

This TCR came from a woman between 18 and 30 years old with Graves disease. V gene TRBV12-3 or TRBV12-4 combines with J gene TRBJ2-1; TRBD2 matches at 8 bases. Sequenced here: peripheral blood mononuclear cells (PBMCs), sampled at new diagnosis, from a patient treated with antithyroid drugs. The CDR3 sequence is CASAVAGGTYNEQFF. The CDR3 DNA follows: TGTGCCAGCGCAGTGGCGGGGGGTACCTACAATGAGCAGTTCTTC.